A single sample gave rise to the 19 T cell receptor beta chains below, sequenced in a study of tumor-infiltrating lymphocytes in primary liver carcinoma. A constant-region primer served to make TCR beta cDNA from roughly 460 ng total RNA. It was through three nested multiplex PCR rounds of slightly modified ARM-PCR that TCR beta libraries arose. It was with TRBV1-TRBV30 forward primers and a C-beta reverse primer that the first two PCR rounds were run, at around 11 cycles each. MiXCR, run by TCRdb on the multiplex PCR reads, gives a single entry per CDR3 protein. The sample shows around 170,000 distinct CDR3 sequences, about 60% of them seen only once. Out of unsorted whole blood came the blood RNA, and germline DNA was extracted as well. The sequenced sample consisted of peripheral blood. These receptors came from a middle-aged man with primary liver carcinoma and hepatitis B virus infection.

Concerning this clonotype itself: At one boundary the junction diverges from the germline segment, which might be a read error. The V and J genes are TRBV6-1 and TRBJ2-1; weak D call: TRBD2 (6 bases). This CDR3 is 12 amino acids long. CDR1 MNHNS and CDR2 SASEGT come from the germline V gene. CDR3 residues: CASGENRLGQFF. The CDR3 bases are TGTGCCAGCGGTGAAAACAGACTAGGGCAGTTCTTC.

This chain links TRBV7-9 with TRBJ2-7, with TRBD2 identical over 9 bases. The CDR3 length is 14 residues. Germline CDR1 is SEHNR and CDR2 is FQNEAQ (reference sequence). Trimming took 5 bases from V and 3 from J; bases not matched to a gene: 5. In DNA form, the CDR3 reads TGTGCCAGCAGCCCGGAGACTAGCGGCTACGAGCAGTACTTC. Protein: CASSPETSGYEQYF.

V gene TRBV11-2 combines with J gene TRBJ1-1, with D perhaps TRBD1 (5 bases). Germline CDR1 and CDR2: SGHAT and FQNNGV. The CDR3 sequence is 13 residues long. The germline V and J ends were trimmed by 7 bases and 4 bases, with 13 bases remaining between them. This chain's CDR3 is CASNLGGGTEAFF. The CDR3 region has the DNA TGTGCCAGCAATTTAGGCGGGGGCACTGAAGCTTTCTTT.

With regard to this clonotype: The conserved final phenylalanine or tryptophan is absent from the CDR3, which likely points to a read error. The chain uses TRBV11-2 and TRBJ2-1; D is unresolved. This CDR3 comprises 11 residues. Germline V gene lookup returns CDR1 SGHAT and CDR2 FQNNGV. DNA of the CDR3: TGTGCTAGCACCCCGAACAATGAGCAGTTCTAC. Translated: CASTPNNEQFY.

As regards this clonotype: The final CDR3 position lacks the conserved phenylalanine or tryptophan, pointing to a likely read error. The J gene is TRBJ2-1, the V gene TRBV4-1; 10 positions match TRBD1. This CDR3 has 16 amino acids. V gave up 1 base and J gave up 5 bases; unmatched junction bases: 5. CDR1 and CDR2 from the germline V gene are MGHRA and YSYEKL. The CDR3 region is CASSQAGQGGNNEQFS. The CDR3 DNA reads TGCGCCAGCAGCCAAGCAGGACAGGGGGGAAACAATGAGCAGTTCTCC.

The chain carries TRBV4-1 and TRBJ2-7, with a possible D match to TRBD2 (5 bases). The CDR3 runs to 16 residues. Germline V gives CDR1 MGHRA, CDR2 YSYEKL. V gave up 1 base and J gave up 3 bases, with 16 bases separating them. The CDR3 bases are TGCGCCAGCAGCCAAGGTAGTTCTGGAGACTACTACGAGCAGTACTTC. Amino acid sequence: CASSQGSSGDYYEQYF.

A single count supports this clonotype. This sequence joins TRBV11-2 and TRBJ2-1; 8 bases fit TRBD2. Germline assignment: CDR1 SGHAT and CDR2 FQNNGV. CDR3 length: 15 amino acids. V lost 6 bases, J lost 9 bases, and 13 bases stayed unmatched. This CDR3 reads CASSSIGLAMGEQFF. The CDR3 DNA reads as TGTGCCAGCAGTTCGATCGGACTAGCCATGGGTGAGCAGTTCTTC.

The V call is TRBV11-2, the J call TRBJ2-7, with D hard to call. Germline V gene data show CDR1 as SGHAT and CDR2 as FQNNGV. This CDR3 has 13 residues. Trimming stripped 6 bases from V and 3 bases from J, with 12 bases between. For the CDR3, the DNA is TGTGCCAGCAGTCCCTCCCGGTGCTACGAGCAGTACTTC. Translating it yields CASSPSRCYEQYF.

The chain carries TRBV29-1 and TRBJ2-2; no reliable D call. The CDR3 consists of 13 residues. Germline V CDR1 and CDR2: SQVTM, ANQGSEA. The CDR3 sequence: CNVRDSNTGELFF. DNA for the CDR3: TGCAACGTGAGAGATTCGAACACCGGGGAGCTGTTTTTT.

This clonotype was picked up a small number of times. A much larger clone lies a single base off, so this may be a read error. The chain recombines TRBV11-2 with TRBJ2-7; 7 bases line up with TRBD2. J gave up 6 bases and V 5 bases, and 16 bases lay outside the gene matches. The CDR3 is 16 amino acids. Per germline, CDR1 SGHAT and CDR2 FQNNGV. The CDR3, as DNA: TGTGCCAGCAGCCTGACTAGCCCAGTGATACCAACCGAGCAGTACTTC. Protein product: CASSLTSPVIPTEQYF.

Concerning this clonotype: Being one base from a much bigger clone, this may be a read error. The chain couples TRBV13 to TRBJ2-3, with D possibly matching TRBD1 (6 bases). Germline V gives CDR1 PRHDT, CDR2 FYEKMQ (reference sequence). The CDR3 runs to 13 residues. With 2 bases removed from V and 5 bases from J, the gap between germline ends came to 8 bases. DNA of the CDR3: TGTGCCAGCAGCTTACCAGGGGTAGATACGCAGTATTTT. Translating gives CASSLPGVDTQYF.

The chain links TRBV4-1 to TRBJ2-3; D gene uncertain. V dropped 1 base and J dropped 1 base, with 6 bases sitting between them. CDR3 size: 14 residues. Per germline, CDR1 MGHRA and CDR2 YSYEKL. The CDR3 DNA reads TGCGCCAGCAGCCAAGTAGGCGGCACAGATACGCAGTATTTT. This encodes CASSQVGGTDTQYF.

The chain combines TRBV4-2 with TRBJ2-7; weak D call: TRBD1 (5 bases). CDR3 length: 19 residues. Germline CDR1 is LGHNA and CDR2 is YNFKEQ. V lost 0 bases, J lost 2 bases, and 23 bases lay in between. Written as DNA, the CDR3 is TGTGCCAGCAGCCAAGATCTTGGTTCGGGCAGGAGCAGGGCCTACGAGCAGTACTTC. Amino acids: CASSQDLGSGRSRAYEQYF.

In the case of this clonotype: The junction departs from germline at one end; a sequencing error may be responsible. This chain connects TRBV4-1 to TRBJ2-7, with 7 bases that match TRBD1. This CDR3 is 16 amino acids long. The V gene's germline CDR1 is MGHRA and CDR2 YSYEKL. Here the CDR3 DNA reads TGCGCCAGCAGCCAAGAGCTCAGGGGACAGCCCTACGAGCTGTACTTC. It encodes CASSQELRGQPYELYF.

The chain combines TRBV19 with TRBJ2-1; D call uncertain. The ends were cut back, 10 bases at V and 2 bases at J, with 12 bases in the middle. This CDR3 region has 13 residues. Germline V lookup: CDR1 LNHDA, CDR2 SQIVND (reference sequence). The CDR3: CATAPDAYNEQFF. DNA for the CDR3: TGTGCCACGGCCCCGGACGCCTACAATGAGCAGTTCTTC.

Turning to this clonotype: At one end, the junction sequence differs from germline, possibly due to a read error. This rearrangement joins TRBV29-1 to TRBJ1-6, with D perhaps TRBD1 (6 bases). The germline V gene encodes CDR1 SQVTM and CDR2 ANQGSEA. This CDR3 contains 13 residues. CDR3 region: CNVAQGENSPLHF. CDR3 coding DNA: TGCAACGTTGCACAGGGCGAGAATTCACCCCTCCACTTT.

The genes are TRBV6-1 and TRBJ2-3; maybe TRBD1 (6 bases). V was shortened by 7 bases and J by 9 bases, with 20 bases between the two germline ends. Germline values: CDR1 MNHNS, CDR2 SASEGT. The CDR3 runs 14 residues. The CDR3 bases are TGTGCCAGCACCACCACCTTACAGGGTCTGACGCAGTATTTT. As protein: CASTTTLQGLTQYF.

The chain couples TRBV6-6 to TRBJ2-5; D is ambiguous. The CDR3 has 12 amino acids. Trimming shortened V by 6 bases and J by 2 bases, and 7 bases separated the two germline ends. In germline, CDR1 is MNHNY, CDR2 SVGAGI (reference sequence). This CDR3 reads CASRGWQETQYF. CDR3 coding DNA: TGTGCCAGCAGGGGTTGGCAAGAGACCCAGTACTTC.

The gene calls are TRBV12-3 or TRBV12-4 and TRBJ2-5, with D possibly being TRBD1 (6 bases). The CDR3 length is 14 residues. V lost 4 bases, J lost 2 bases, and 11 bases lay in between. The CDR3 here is CASSWTANQETQYF. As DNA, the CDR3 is TGTGCCAGCAGTTGGACAGCGAATCAAGAGACCCAGTACTTC.